The 5 T cell receptor beta chains presented below share a single source sample, sequenced in a study of blood T cell repertoires in COVID-19. This table comes from immunoSEQ multiplex PCR, and its TCRdb copy is limited to in-frame clones, with some not included. The table records over 85,000 clones, approximately 86% of them present only once. Sequencing was carried out using peripheral blood. These receptors were collected from a man aged 35 to 55 with acute or convalescent COVID-19.

The rearrangement links TRBV6-5 to TRBJ2-1; TRBD2 matches at 9 bases. CDR1 is MNHEY, CDR2 SVGAGI, per germline. The V and J ends lost 6 bases and 5 bases, in that order; junction bases with no gene match: 8. The CDR3 length is 15 residues. Here the CDR3 DNA reads TGTGCCAGCAGGAGGACTAGCGAGCATCACAATGAGCAGTTCTTC. It yields the protein CASRRTSEHHNEQFF.

The chain joins TRBV10-2 to TRBJ1-1; D call uncertain. V shed 0 bases and J shed 11 bases, with 16 bases lying between them. Looked up from germline, CDR1 is WSHSY and CDR2 is SAAADI. CDR3 length: 14 amino acids. In DNA form, the CDR3 reads TGCGCCAGCAGTGAGTCGACTTTGGTGAGGGAGGCTTTCTTT. It encodes CASSESTLVREAFF.

The rearrangement links TRBV7-2 to TRBJ1-5; D gene ambiguous. Trimming left V 2 bases short and J 4 bases short, with 6 bases between. CDR3 size: 13 residues. The germline V gene has CDR1 SGHTA and CDR2 FQGNSA. CDR3: CASSLYQNQPQHF. Here the CDR3 DNA reads TGTGCCAGCAGCTTATACCAGAATCAGCCCCAGCATTTT.

The J gene is TRBJ1-2, the V gene TRBV30; D remains unclear. The CDR3 loop spans 13 amino acids. Trimming pared 3 bases from V and 3 bases from J, leaving 11 bases between. Germline V gene lookup returns CDR1 GTSNPN and CDR2 SVGIG (reference sequence). The CDR3 here is CAWSRSLYYGYTF. The DNA for the CDR3 is TGTGCCTGGAGCCGGAGTTTGTACTATGGCTACACCTTC.

The chain recombines TRBV11-2 with TRBJ2-3; possibly TRBD2 for D (5 bases). The CDR3 loop spans 11 amino acids. Per the germline V gene, CDR1 is SGHAT and CDR2 is FQNNGV. Trimming pared 5 bases from V and 7 bases from J, leaving 7 bases between. DNA of the CDR3: TGTGCCAGCAGCACGGGGAATACGCAGTATTTT. Its translation is CASSTGNTQYF.